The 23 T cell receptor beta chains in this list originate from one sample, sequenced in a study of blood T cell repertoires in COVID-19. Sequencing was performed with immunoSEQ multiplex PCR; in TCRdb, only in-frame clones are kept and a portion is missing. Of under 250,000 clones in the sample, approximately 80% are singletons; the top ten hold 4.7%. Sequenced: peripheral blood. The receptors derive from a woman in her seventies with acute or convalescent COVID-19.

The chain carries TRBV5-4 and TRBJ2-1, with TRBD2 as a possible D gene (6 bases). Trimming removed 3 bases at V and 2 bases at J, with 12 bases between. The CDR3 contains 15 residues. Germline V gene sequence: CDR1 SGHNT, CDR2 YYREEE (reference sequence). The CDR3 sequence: CASSSGGDPYNEQFF. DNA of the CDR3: TGTGCCAGCAGCTCCGGGGGAGACCCCTACAATGAGCAGTTCTTC.

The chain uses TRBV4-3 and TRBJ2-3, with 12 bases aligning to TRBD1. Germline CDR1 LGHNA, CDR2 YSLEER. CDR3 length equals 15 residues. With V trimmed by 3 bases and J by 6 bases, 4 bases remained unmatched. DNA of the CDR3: TGCGCCAGCAGCCAGGGACAGGGGGCGCTTGATACGCAGTATTTT. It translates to CASSQGQGALDTQYF.

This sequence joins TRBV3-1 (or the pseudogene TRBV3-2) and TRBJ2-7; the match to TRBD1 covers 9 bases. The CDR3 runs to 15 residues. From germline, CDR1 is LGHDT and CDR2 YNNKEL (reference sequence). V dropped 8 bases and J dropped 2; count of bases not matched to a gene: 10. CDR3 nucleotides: TGTGCCAGCTCCTTTGCCGGGACAGGGCCCTACGAGCAGTACTTC. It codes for CASSFAGTGPYEQYF.

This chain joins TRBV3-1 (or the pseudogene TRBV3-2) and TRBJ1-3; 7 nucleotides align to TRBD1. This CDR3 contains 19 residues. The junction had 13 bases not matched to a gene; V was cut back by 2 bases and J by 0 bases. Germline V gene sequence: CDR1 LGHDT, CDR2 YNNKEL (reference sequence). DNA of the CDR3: TGTGCCAGCAGCCAAACAAGATCGACAGGGTACATCTCTGGAAACACCATATATTTT. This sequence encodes CASSQTRSTGYISGNTIYF.

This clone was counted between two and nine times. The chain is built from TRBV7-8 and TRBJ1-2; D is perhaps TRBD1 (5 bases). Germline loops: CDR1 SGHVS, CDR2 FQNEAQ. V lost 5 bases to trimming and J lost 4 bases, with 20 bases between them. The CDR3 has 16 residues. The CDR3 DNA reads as TGTGCCAGCAGCCCACTTTGGGGGAGGGAACTCTATGGCTACACCTTC. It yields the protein CASSPLWGRELYGYTF.

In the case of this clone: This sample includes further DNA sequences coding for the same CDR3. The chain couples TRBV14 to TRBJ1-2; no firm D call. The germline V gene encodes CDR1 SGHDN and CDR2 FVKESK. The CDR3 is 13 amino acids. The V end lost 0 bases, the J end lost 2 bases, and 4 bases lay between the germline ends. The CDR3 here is CASSQDLNYGYTF. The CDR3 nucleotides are TGTGCCAGCAGCCAAGATCTGAACTATGGCTACACCTTC.

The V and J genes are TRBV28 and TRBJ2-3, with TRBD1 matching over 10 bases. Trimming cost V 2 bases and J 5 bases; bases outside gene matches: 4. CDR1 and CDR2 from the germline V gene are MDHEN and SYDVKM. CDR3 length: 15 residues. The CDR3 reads CASSLAGQGGDTQYF. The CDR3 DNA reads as TGTGCCAGCAGTTTAGCCGGACAGGGGGGAGATACGCAGTATTTT.

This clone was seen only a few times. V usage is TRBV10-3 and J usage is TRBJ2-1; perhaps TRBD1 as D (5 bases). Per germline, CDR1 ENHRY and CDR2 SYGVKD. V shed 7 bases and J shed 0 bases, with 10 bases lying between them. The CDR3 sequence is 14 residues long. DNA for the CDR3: TGTGCCATCAAAGGACAAACCTCCTACAATGAGCAGTTCTTC. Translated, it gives CAIKGQTSYNEQFF.

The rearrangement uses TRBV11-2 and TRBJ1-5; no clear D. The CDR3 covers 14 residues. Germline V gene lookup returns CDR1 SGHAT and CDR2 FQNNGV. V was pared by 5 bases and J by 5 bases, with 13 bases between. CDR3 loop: CASSLGSGDQPQHF. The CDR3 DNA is TGTGCCAGCAGCCTCGGTAGCGGGGATCAGCCCCAGCATTTT.

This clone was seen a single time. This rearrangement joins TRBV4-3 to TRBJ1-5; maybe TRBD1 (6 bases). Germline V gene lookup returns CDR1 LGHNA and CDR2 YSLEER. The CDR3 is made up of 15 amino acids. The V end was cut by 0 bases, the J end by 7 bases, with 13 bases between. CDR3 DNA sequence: TGCGCCAGCAGCCAAGATTCCCAGGGGTTCCAGCCCCAGCATTTT. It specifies CASSQDSQGFQPQHF.

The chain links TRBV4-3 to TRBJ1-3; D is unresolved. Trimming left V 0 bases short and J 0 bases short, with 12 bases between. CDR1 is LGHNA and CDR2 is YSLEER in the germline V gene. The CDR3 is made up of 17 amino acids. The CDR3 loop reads CASSQDLRIGSGNTIYF. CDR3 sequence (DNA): TGCGCCAGCAGCCAAGATCTTCGCATCGGCTCTGGAAACACCATATATTTT.

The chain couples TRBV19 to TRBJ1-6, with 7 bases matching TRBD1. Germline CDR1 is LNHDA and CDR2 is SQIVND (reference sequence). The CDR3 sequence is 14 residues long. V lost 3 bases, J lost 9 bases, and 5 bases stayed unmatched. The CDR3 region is CASSIRDRGSPLHF. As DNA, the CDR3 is TGTGCCAGTAGTATCAGGGACAGAGGTTCACCCCTCCACTTT.

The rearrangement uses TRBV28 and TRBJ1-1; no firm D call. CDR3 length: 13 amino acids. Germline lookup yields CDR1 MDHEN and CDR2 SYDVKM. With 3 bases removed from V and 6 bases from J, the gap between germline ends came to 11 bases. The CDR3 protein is CASSLSGLPEAFF. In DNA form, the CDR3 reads TGTGCCAGCAGTTTGTCGGGATTGCCTGAAGCTTTCTTT.

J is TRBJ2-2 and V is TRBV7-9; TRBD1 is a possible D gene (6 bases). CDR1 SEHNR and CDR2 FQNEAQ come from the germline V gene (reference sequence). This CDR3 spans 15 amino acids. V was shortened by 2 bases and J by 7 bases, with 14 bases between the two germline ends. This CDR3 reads CASSLQGKEGGELFF. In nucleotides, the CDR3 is TGTGCCAGCAGCTTACAGGGGAAGGAAGGCGGGGAGCTGTTTTTT.

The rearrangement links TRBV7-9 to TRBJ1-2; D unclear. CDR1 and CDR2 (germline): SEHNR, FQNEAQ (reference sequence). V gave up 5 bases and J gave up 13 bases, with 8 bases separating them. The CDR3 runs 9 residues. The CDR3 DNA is TGTGCCAGCAGCCCCGGAGTCACCTTC. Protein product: CASSPGVTF.

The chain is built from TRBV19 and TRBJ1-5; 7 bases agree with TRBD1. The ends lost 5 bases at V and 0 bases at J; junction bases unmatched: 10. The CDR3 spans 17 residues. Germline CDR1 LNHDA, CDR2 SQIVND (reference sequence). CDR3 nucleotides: TGTGCCAGTAGTCCTCGGACAGGCGCATATAGCAATCAGCCCCAGCATTTT. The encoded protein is CASSPRTGAYSNQPQHF.

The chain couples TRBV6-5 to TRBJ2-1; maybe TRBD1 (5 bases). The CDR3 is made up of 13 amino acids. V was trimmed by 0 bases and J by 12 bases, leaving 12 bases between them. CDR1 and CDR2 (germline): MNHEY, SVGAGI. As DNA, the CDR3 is TGTGCCAGCAGTTACTCGCACAGGAGTGTGCAGTTCTTC. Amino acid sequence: CASSYSHRSVQFF.

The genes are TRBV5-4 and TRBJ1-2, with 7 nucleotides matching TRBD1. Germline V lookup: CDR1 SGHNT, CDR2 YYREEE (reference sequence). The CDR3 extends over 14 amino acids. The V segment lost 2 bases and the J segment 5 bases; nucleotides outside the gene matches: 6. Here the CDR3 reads CASSFIEQGYGYTF. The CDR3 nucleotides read TGTGCCAGCAGCTTTATAGAACAGGGGTATGGCTACACCTTC.

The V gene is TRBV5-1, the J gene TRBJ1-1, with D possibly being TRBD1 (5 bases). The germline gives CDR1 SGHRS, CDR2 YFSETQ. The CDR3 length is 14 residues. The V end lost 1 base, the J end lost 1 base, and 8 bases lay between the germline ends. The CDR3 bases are TGCGCCAGCAGCTTGCAGACAGCGAACACTGAAGCTTTCTTT. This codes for CASSLQTANTEAFF.

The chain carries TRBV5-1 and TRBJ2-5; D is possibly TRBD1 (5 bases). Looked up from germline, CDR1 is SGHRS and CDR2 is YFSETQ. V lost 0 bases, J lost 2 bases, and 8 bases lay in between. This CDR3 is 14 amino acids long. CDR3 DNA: TGCGCCAGCAGCTTGGCAGGGCAGCAAGAGACCCAGTACTTC. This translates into CASSLAGQQETQYF. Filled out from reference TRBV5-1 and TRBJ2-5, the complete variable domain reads KAGVTQTPRYLIKTRGQQVTLSCSPISGHRSVSWYQQTPGQGLQFLFEYFSETQRNKGNFPGRFSGRQFSNSRSEMNVSTLELGDSALYLCASSLAGQQETQYFGPGTRLLVL.

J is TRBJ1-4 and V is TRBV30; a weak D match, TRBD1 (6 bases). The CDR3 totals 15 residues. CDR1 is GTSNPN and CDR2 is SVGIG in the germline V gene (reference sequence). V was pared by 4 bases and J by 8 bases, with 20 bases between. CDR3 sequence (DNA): TGTGCCTGGAACCCTCAGGGGTTAAGAGGCGAAAAACTGTTTTTT. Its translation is CAWNPQGLRGEKLFF. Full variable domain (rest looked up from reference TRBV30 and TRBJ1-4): SQTIHQWPATLVQPVGSPLSLECTVEGTSNPNLYWYRQAAGRGLQLLFYSVGIGQISSEVPQNLSASRPQDRQFILSSKKLLLSDSGFYLCAWNPQGLRGEKLFFGSGTQLSVL.

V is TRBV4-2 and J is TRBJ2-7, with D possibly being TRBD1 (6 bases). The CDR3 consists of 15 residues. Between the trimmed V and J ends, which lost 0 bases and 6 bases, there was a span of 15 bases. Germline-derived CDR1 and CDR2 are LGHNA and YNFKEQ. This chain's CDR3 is CASSQDTGNRGEQYF. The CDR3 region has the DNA TGTGCCAGCAGCCAAGATACAGGGAACCGTGGCGAGCAGTACTTC.

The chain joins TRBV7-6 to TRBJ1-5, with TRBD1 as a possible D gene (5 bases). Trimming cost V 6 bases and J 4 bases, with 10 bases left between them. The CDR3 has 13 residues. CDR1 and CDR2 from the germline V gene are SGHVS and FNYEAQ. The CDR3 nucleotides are TGTGCCAGCAGTCCACAGGAGAATCAGCCCCAGCATTTT. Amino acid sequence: CASSPQENQPQHF.